Included here is one TCR beta chain sequence, with context. Assay used: immunoSEQ multiplex PCR; TCRdb lists only in-frame clones, some missing. In the table there are around 110,000 clones, 80% to 95% of which are singletons. This entry comes from a study of T cell changes during pregnancy in multiple sclerosis. V lost 6 bases and J 1 base, leaving 10 bases between the germline ends. Germline lookup yields CDR1 SGHNT and CDR2 YYREEE (reference sequence). CDR3 length equals 13 residues. The chain links TRBV5-4 to TRBJ1-2; no reliable D call. The source material was peripheral blood, sampled in the third trimester of pregnancy. This receptor was identified in a female donor with multiple sclerosis, enrolled in a pregnancy study. The CDR3 loop reads CASTEGRNYGYTF. The CDR3 DNA sequence: TGTGCCAGCACTGAGGGTCGTAACTATGGCTACACCTTC.